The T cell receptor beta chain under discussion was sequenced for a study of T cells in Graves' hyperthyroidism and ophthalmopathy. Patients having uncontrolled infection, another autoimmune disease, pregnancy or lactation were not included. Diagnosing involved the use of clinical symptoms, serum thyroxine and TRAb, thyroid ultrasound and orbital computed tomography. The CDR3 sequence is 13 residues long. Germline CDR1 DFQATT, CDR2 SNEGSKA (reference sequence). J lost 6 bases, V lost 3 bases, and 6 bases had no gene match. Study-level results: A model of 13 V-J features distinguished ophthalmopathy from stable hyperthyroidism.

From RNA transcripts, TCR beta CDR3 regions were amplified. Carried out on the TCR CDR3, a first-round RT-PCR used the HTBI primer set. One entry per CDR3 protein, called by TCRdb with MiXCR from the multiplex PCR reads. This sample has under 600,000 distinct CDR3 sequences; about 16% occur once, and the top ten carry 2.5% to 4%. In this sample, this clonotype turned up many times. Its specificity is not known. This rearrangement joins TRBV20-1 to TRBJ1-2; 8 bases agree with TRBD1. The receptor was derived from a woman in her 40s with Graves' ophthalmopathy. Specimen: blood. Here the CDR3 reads CSARGGQVNGYTF. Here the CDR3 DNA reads TGCAGTGCTAGGGGGGGACAGGTTAATGGCTACACCTTC.